The table lists the clone carrying this T cell receptor (beta chain) with a few counts. Its antigen remains unknown. This sample is drawn from a study of chemoradiotherapy in HPV16-positive cancers. General study points: During treatment, candidate HPV-specific clones and E7-related motifs expanded in tumor.

Produced via immunoSEQ multiplex PCR; TCRdb's table is partial and in-frame only. Altogether about 1,100 clones are present, roughly 80% being singletons, with the ten largest covering around 4%. The specimen comprised tumor tissue, sampled from a patient who underwent chemoradiotherapy. The TCR sequence derives from a human donor with HPV-associated anogenital cancer.

The CDR3 DNA is TGCGCCAGCAGCCACGCTCAGGGAACTGGGGCCAACGTCCTGACTTTC. Translated, it gives CASSHAQGTGANVLTF. This chain links TRBV4-3 with TRBJ2-6; D may be TRBD1 (5 bases). CDR3 length: 16 residues. V lost 3 bases, J lost 2 bases, and 11 bases lay in between. Germline V gives CDR1 LGHNA, CDR2 YSLEER.